This T cell receptor (beta chain) stems from a study of tumor and adjacent non-tumor tissue in lung cancer. V lost 4 bases to trimming and J lost 4 bases, with 13 bases between them. The germline gives CDR1 SGHDN, CDR2 FVKESK. The CDR3 length is 14 residues. About this clonotype itself: The conserved final phenylalanine or tryptophan is absent from the CDR3, which likely points to a read error.

This sample's RNA came from whole unsorted tissue. Distant lung tissue was collected more than 3 cm away from the tumor edge. A modified ARM-PCR protocol with three rounds of nested PCR amplified TCRbeta. TCRdb used MiXCR to reprocess the multiplex PCR reads, holding one entry per CDR3 protein. The data contain approximately 66,000 distinct CDR3 sequences, about 55% of them singletons. This chain links TRBV14 with TRBJ1-2; D remains unclear. The sequence was obtained from a man aged 65 to 79 with non-small cell lung cancer. The sequenced material came from distant non-tumor lung tissue. CDR3 DNA: TGTGCCAGCAGCCGGAGAGGGCTTGTCTATGGCTACACCTCC. As protein: CASSRRGLVYGYTS.